This T cell receptor (beta chain) comes out of a study of shared clonotypes between healthy human individuals (dated by TCRdb to the early 2020s). With respect to the entire study: A few men and two women, aged 18 to 49 years, made up the cohort. To increase sequencing depth and limit assay-specific biases, TCR repertoire library preparation and sequencing were carried out by different laboratories using diverse techniques. To estimate repertoire size and how much clonotype sharing occurs between individuals, the study deeply sequenced the blood TCR repertoires of several healthy adults. Per donor, leukapheresis produced somewhere between about 0.85 and 8.9 billion PBMCs. Per donor, three plates each were used for CD4 naive and CD4 memory, two for CD8 naive, and one for CD8 memory. Summary of the overall study and its limitations: Clonotypes shared by all four sorted-subset donors showed higher generation probabilities than non-shared clonotypes. Because the study included a small number of donors, the genetic and exposure-history diversity represented was limited. When a handful of donors were compared, the shared fraction of clonotypes was 5% to 6.5% for naive CD4, roughly 3.4% for naive CD8, 2% to 2.5% for memory CD4, and 0.35% to 0.4% for memory CD8. Sampling was restricted to blood, and TCR repertoires in tissues likely differ from the TCR repertoires found in blood. Pairwise subsampling led to the expectation that sequencing depth would affect the degree of clonotype sharing among donors. Larger estimated clonotype richness was generally found for naive subsets than for memory subsets. Even with the large sequencing depth, rarefaction of the sorted-subset datasets indicated that sequencing was incomplete.

In regard to this clone: No antigen is known for it. The input lacks base qualities; no much larger clone sits a single base away.

The donors were healthy, HIV-negative adults with no recently reported acute infections or vaccinations. All donors were Caucasian adults living in Nashville, Tennessee, USA. CD4+ T cells were enriched by magnetic negative selection, after which naive cells were positively selected on CD45RA and the negative fraction was taken as the memory subset. Blood was obtained by leukapheresis, after which PBMCs were separated by Ficoll-Histopaque density gradient centrifugation and cryopreserved in liquid nitrogen vapor phase. Analytical flow cytometry was used to check the purity and quantity of each magnetically sorted T cell population. From each sorted fraction, genomic DNA was isolated and quantified by UV absorbance on a Nanodrop 2000c. The germline V end is reduced by 2 bases and the J end by 8 bases; junction bases left unmatched: 2. Reading the germline V gene gives CDR1 MNHEY and CDR2 SVGAGI. The CDR3 covers 14 residues, taking in both the cysteine and the phenylalanine. The sequence is cut down to CDR3 DNA, 42 bases in frame from base 1.

Using the deep immunoSEQ assay, TCR CDR3 regions were amplified from genomic DNA by multiplex PCR. Genomic DNA extracted from each cell subset was distributed evenly over all wells of several immunoSEQ 96-well plates, and each plate served as one replicate. For sorted subsets, each replicate PCR was loaded with about 0.2 ug genomic DNA, equivalent to 30,000 or so T cell genomes. Purified libraries were quantified with a Qubit 3.0 fluorometer, sized on a Bioanalyzer 2100, and re-quantified with the KAPA Library Quantification kit. Every immunoSEQ 96-well plate was sequenced on a separate single-read 150-cycle Illumina NextSeq 550 flow cell. The published analysis was carried out like this. Because only junctional sequences without quality scores were contained in the immunoSEQ output, filtering matching that applied to full-length reads could not be performed. Sequences were annotated with PyIR, a Python wrapper for IgBLAST v1.9, and V/J genes and CDR3 were assigned using IMGT germline references. Reads with weak V/J assignments (E-value above 1e-6), missing CDR3, stop codons, out-of-frame junctions, or ambiguous translated residues were removed. V3J clonotypes were defined as sequences sharing the same inferred V gene, J gene, and CDR3 amino acid sequence. The percentage overlap between two repertoires was calculated by dividing the number of shared unique clonotypes by the size of the smaller repertoire. Repertoire richness was assessed with RTK rarefaction, the Chao1 estimator, and Recon v2.1 estimates of unobserved clonotypes. For all TCRbeta clonotypes obtained by the gDNA method from a handful of donors, generation probabilities were computed with OLGA. The clones in this table, taken by TCRdb from immuneACCESS, are in-frame only. Not every clone is retained; where verified, under half of the shortfall comes from an unresolved V gene, and the cause of the rest is unknown. For V, J and clone size, that table is used; D and trimming come from the DNA. In this sample the table shows over a million clones, about 80% of which occur a single time. About 1.4% of the sample is in the top ten clones.

Rearrangement joined TRBV6-5 to TRBJ2-2; 10 bases in the junction line up with TRBD1. This clonotype was sampled from a man younger than 35 in good health. The sample was memory CD4+ T cells sorted from blood. The cell subset or site tag for this specimen amounts to: CD45RA-negative fraction. Here the CDR3 is given as CASSYADRGGELFF. The DNA sequence follows: TGTGCCAGCAGTTACGCGGACAGGGGGGGGGAGCTGTTTTTT.